This entry describes one T cell receptor beta chain. The CDR3 covers 17 residues. The V gene lost 0 bases and the J gene lost 3 bases, with 14 bases spanning the gap. The germline V gene encodes CDR1 LGHNA and CDR2 YSLEER. The sample originates from a study of blood T cell repertoires in COVID-19. About the study: Samples of COVID-19 (acute and convalescent) were obtained from the United States, Italy and Spain.

This table comes from immunoSEQ multiplex PCR, and its TCRdb copy is limited to in-frame clones, with some not included. Altogether about 400,000 clones are present, roughly nine tenths being singletons, with the ten largest covering about 1.7%. What was sequenced was PBMCs or T cells enriched from blood (not recorded which). The gene calls are TRBV4-3 and TRBJ1-4; D unclear. This TCR came from a woman in her 30s who had recovered from COVID-19. CDR3 residues: CASSQDPRDPSNEKLFF. The CDR3 nucleotides read TGCGCCAGCAGCCAAGATCCTCGGGATCCTTCTAATGAAAAACTGTTTTTT.